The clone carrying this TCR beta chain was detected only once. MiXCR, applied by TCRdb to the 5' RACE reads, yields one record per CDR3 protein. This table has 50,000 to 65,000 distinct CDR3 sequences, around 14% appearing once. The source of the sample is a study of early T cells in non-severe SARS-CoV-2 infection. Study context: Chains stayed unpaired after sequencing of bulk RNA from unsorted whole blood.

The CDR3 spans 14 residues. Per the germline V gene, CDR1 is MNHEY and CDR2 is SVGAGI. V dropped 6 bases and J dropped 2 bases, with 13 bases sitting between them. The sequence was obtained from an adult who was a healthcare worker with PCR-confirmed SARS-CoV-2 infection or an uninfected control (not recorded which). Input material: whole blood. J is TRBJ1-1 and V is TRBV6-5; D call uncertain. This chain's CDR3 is CASSSVRRNTEAFF. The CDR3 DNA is TGTGCCAGCAGCTCGGTCCGGAGAAACACTGAAGCTTTCTTT.